This T cell receptor beta chain was sequenced during a study of OX40 agonist ivuxolimab in advanced cancers. Study in general: Patients received the agonistic anti-OX40 (CD134) antibody ivuxolimab. Study-wide findings and caveats: Clones of CD4+ and CD8+ blood T cells grew by week 6 at doses of 0.1 to 3.0 mg/kg. Individuals who were partial responders at 0.1-3.0 mg/kg had clonal expansion that ranked among the lowest.

Assay: immunoSEQ multiplex PCR; the TCRdb copy retains only in-frame clones and omits some. In the table there are under 25,000 clones, approximately 73% of which are singletons. A word on this clone: Its antigen is unknown.

Germline trimming cut 5 bases from V and 1 base from J; bases unmatched to any gene: 2. The CDR3 sequence is 14 residues long. Looked up from germline, CDR1 is MDHEN and CDR2 is SYDVKM. The V call is TRBV28, the J call TRBJ1-1; 9 bases agree with TRBD1. This TCR came from an adult with an advanced solid tumor such as melanoma, head and neck, liver or kidney cancer. The sequencing used CD4+ or CD8+ T cells sorted from blood, collected in a trial of the OX40 agonist ivuxolimab. The CDR3 here is CASSQTGGNTEAFF. The CDR3 DNA sequence: TGTGCCAGCAGTCAGACAGGGGGGAACACTGAAGCTTTCTTT.